This T cell receptor beta chain came from a study of T cells in Graves' hyperthyroidism and ophthalmopathy. Study-level background: At initial diagnosis, before any treatment had begun, peripheral blood was obtained.

The study left out patients who had uncontrolled infection, other autoimmune disease, pregnancy or lactation. Study results and caveats: The model made its ophthalmopathy prediction, and onset followed a median about 5.9 months later. Peripheral blood also featured most of the thyroid clonotypes expanded above 0.001.

This clonotype occurred many times. Its antigen is not identified. Trimming took 0 bases from V and 8 from J, leaving 11 bases between them. CDR1 and CDR2 (germline): SGHDT, YYEEEE. The CDR3 contains 14 residues. There were TCR beta CDR3 regions amplified from RNA transcripts. The HTBI primer set drove a first-round RT-PCR of the TCR CDR3. TCRdb redid the calling of the multiplex PCR reads with MiXCR, one entry per CDR3 protein. The top ten hold around 14% of the sample, which has approximately 410,000 distinct CDR3 sequences, roughly 14% seen once. J is TRBJ1-4 and V is TRBV5-6, with a weak D call TRBD1 (5 bases). The origin of this receptor is a man between 18 and 29 years old with Graves' ophthalmopathy. The specimen was blood. This CDR3 reads CASSLDGAGEKLFF. In nucleotides, the CDR3 is TGTGCCAGCAGCTTGGACGGAGCAGGGGAAAAACTGTTTTTT.